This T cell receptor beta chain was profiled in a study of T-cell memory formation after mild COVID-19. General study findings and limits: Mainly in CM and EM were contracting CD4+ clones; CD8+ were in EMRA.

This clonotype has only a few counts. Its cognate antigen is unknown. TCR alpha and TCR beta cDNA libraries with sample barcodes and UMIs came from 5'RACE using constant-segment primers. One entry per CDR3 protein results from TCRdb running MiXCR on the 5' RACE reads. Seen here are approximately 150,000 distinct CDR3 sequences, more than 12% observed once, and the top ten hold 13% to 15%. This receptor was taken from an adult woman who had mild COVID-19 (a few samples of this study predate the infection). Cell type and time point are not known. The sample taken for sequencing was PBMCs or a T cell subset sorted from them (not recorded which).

The CDR3 coding sequence is TGTGCCAGCAGCTTCCCCGGGGGAAGCGAGCAGTTCTTC. It translates to CASSFPGGSEQFF. The chain has TRBV7-9 and TRBJ2-1, with D possibly matching TRBD2 (6 bases). The germline V and J ends were trimmed by 3 bases and 10 bases, with 13 bases remaining between them. Germline loops: CDR1 SEHNR, CDR2 FQNEAQ (reference sequence). CDR3 size: 13 residues. The complete variable domain, with remaining parts taken from reference TRBV7-9 and TRBJ2-1, reads DTGVSQNPRHKITKRGQNVTFRCDPISEHNRLYWYRQTLGQGPEFLTYFQNEAQLEKSRLLSDRFSAERPKGSFSTLEIQRTEQGDSAMYLCASSFPGGSEQFFGPGTRLTVL.